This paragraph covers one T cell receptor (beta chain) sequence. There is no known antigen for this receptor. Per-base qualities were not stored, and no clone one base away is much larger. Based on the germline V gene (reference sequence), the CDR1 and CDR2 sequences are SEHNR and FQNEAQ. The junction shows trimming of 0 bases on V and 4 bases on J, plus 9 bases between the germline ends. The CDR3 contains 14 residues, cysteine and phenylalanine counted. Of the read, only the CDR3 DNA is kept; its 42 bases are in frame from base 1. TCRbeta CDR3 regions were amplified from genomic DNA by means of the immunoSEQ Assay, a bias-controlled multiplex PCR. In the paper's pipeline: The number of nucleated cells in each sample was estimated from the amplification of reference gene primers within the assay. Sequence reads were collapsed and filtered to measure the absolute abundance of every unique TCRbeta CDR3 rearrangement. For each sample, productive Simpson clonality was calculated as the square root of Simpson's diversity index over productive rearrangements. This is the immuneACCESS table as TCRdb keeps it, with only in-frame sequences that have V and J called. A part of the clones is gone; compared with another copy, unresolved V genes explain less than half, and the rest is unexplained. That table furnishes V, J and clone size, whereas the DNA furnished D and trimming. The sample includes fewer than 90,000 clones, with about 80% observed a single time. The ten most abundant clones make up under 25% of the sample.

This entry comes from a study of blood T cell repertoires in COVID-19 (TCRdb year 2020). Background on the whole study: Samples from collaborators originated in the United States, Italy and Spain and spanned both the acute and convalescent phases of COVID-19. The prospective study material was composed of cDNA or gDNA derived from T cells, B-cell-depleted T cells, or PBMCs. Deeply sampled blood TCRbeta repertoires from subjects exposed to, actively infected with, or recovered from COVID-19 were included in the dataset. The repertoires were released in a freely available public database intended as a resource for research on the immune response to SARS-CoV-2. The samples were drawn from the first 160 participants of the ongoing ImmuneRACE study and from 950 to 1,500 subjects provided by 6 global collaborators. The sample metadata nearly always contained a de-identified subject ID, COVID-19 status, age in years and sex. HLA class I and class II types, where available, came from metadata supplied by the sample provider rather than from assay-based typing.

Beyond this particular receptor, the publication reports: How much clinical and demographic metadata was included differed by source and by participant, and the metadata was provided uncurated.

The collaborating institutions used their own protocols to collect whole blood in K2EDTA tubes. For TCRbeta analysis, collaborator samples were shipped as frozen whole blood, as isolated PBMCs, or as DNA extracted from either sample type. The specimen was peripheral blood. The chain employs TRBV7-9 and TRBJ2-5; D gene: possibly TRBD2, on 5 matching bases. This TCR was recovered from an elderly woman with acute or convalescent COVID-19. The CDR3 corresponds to CASSLAGVRETQYF. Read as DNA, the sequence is TGTGCCAGCAGCTTAGCGGGAGTACGAGAGACCCAGTACTTC. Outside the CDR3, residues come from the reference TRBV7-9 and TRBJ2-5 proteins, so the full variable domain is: DTGVSQNPRHKITKRGQNVTFRCDPISEHNRLYWYRQTLGQGPEFLTYFQNEAQLEKSRLLSDRFSAERPKGSFSTLEIQRTEQGDSAMYLCASSLAGVRETQYFGPGTRLLVL.